This T cell receptor beta chain is drawn from a study of beta chain features in type 1 diabetes. The sequenced template was cDNA made from the entire isolated RNA. Assay used: immunoSEQ multiplex PCR; TCRdb lists only in-frame clones, some missing. The sample contains under 800,000 clones, about a sixth of which appear only once. Material for sequencing was naive CD4+ T cells from blood. This clonotype was sampled from a man in his late teens or twenties in good health.

CDR3 nucleotide sequence: TGTGCCAGCGGAGGGGACTCCGAAAAACTGTTTTTT. As protein: CASGGDSEKLFF. The J gene is TRBJ1-4, the V gene TRBV18; D possibly corresponds to TRBD1 (5 bases). The CDR3 loop spans 12 amino acids. Trimming removed 8 bases at V and 8 bases at J, with 12 bases between. CDR1 is KGHSH, CDR2 LQKENI, per germline. The variable domain in full, completed from reference TRBV18 and TRBJ1-4, reads NAGVMQNPRHLVRRRGQEARLRCSPMKGHSHVYWYRQLPEEGLKFMVYLQKENIIDESGMPKERFSAEFPKEGPSILRIQQVVRGDSAAYFCASGGDSEKLFFGSGTQLSVL.